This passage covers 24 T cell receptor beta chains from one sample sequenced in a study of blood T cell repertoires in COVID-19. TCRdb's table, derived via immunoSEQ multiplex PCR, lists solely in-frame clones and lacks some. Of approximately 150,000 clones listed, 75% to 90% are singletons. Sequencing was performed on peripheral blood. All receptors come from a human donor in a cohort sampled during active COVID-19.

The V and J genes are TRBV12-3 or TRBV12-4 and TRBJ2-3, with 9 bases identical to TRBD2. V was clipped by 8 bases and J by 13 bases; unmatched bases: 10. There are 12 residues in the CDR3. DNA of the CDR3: TGTGCCAGCTTACAAGCGGGGGGCCCGAAGTATTTT. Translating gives CASLQAGGPKYF.

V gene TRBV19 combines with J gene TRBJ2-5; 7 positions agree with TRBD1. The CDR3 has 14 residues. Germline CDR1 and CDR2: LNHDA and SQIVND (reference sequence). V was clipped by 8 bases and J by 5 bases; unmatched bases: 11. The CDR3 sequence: CASSNTGVSETQYF. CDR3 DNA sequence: TGTGCCAGTTCGAACACAGGGGTTAGTGAGACCCAGTACTTC.

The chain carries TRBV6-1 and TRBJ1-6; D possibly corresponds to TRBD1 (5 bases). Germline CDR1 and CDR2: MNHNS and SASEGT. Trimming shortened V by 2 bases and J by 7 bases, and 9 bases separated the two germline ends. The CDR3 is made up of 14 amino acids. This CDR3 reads CASSEWTLNSPLHF. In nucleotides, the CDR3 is TGTGCCAGCAGTGAATGGACACTAAATTCACCCCTCCACTTT.

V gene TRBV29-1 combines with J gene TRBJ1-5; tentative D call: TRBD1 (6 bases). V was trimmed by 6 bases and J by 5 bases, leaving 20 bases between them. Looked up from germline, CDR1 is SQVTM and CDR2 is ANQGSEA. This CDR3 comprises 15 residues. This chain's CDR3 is CSVAFDRLGDQPQHF. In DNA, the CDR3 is TGCAGCGTCGCTTTCGACAGGCTTGGGGATCAGCCCCAGCATTTT.

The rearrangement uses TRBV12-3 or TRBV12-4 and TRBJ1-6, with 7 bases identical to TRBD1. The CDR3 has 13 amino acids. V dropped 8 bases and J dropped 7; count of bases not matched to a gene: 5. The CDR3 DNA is TGTGCCAGCGCACCGGGACAGAATTCACCCCTCCACTTT. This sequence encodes CASAPGQNSPLHF.

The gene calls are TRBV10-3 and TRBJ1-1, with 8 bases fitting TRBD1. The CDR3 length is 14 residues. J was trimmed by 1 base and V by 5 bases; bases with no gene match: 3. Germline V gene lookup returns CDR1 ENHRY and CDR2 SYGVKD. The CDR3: CAISSDRGNTEAFF. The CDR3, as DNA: TGTGCCATCAGTAGTGACAGGGGGAACACTGAAGCTTTCTTT.

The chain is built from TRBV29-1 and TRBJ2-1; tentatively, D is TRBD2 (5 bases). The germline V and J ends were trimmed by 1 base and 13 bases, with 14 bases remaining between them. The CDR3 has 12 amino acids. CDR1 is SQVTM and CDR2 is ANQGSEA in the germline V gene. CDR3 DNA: TGCAGCGTTGAAGGGTCCTGGAGGTTACAGTTCTTC. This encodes CSVEGSWRLQFF.

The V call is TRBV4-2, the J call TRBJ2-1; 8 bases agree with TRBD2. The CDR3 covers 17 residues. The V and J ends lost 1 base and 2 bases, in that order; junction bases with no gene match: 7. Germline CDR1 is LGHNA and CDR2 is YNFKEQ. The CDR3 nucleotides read TGTGCCAGCAGCCAAGCCGTGTCGGGGGGGGCCTACAATGAGCAGTTCTTC. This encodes CASSQAVSGGAYNEQFF.

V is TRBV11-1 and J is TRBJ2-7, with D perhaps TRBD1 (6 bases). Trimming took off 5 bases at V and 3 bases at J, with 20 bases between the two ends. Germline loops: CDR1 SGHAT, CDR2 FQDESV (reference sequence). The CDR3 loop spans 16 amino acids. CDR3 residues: CASSPSGRGPYYEQYV. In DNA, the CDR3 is TGTGCCAGCAGCCCTAGTGGCAGGGGTCCCTACTACGAGCAGTACGTC.

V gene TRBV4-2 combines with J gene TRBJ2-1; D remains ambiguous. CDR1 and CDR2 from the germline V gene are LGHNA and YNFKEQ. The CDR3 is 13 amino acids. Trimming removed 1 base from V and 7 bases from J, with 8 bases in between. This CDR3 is CASSQVISNEQFF. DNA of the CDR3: TGTGCCAGCAGCCAAGTAATCTCGAATGAGCAGTTCTTC.

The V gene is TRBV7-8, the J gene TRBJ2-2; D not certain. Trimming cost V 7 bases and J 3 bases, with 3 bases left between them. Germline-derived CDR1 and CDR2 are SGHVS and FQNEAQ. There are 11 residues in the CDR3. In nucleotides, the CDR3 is TGTGCCAGCACAGACACCGGGGAGCTGTTTTTT. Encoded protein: CASTDTGELFF.

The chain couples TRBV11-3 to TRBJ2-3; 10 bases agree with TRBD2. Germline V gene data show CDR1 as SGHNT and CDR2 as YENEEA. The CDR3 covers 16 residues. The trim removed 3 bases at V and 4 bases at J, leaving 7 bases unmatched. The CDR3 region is CASSFQSAGGSDTQYF. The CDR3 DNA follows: TGTGCCAGCAGCTTCCAGTCAGCGGGGGGGTCAGATACGCAGTATTTT. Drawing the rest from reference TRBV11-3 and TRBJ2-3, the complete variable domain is EAGVVQSPRYKIIEKKQPVAFWCNPISGHNTLYWYLQNLGQGPELLIRYENEEAVDDSQLPKDRFSAERLKGVDSTLKIQPAELGDSAVYLCASSFQSAGGSDTQYFGPGTRLTVL.

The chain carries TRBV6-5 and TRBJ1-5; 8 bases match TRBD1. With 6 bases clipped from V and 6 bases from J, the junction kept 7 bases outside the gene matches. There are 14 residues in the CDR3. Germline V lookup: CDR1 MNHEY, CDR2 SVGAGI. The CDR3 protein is CASRAGQGGQPQHF. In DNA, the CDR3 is TGTGCCAGCAGAGCTGGACAGGGCGGTCAGCCCCAGCATTTT.

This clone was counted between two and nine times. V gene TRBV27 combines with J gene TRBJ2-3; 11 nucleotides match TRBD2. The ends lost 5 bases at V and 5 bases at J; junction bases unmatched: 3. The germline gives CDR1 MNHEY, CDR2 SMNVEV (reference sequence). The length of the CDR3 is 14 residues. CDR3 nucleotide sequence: TGTGCCAGCAGTACTAGCGGGAGAGGAGATACGCAGTATTTT. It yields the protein CASSTSGRGDTQYF.

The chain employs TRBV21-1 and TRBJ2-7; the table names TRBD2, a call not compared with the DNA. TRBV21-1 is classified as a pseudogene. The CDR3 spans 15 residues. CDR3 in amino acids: CASSKHGTSFYEQYF. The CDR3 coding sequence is TGTGCCAGCAGCAAACATGGGACTAGCTTCTACGAGCAGTACTTC.

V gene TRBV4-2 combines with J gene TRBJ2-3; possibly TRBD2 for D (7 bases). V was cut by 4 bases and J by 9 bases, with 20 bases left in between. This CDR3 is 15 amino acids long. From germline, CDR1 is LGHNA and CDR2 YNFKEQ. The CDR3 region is CASSPGGGGDWTQYF. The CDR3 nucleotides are TGTGCCAGCAGCCCCGGAGGGGGAGGGGACTGGACGCAGTATTTT.

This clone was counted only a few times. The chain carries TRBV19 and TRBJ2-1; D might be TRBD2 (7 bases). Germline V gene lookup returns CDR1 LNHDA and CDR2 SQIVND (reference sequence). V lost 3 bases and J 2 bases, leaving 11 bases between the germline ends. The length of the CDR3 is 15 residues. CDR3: CASSIGGAPYNEQFF. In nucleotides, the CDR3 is TGTGCCAGTAGTATTGGGGGGGCCCCCTACAATGAGCAGTTCTTC.

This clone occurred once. CDR3 protein: CASSQDLAGDYEQYF. The CDR3 DNA sequence: TGCGCCAGCAGCCAAGATCTCGCGGGAGACTACGAGCAGTACTTC. V is TRBV4-1 and J is TRBJ2-7, with 7 bases aligning to TRBD2. The length of the CDR3 is 15 residues. Germline CDR1 reads MGHRA; CDR2 reads YSYEKL. After removal of 0 bases from V and 3 bases from J, the junction contained 5 bases not matched to a gene.

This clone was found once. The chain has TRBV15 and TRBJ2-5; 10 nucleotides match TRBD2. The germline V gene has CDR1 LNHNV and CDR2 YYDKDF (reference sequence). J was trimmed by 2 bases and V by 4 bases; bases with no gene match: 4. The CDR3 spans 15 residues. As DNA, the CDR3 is TGTGCCACCAGCACCCGAGCGGGGGGGCAAGAGACCCAGTACTTC. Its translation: CATSTRAGGQETQYF.

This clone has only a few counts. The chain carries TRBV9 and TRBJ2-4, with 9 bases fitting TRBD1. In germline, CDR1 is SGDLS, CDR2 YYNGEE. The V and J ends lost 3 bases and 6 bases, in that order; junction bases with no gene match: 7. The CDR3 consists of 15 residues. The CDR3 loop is CASSEGGQGSNIQYF. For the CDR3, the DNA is TGTGCCAGCAGCGAAGGGGGACAGGGATCAAACATTCAGTACTTC.

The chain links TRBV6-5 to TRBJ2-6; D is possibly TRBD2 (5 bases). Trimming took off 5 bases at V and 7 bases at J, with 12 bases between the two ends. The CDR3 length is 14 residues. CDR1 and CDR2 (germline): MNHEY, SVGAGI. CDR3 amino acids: CASSPGMRANVLTF. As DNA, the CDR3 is TGTGCCAGCAGTCCCGGGATGCGAGCCAACGTCCTGACTTTC.

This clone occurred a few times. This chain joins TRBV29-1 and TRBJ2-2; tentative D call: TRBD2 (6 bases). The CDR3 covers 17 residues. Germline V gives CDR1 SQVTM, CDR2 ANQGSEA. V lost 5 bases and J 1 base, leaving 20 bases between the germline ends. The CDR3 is CSVLGGPRGLNTGELFF. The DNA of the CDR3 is TGCAGCGTTTTGGGAGGCCCTAGAGGGTTGAACACCGGGGAGCTGTTTTTT.

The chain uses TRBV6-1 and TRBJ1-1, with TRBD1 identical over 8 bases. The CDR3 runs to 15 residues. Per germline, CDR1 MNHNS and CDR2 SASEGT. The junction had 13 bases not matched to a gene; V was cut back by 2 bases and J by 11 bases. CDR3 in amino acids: CASSEWGQVPHGAFF. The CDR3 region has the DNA TGTGCCAGCAGTGAATGGGGACAGGTACCCCATGGGGCTTTCTTT.

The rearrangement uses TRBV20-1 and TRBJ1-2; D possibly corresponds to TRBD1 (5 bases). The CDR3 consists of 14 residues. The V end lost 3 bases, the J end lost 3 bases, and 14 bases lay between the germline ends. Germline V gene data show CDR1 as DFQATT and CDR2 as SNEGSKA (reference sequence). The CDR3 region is CSASGAGGDYGYTF. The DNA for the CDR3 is TGCAGTGCTAGTGGGGCAGGAGGCGACTATGGCTACACCTTC.